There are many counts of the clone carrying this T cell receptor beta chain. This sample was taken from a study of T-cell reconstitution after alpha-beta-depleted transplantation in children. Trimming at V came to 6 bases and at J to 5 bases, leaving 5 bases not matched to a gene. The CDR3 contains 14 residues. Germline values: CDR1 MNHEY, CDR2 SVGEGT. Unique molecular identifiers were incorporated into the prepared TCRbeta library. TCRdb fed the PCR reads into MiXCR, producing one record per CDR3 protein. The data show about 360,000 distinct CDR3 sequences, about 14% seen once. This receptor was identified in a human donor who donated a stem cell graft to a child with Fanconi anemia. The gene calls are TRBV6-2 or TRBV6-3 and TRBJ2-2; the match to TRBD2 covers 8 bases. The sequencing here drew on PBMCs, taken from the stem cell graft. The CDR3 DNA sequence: TGTGCCAGCAGCCCGCGGGGGGAGACCGGGGAGCTGTTTTTT. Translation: CASSPRGETGELFF.